Listed below are T cell receptor beta chains from one sample, sequenced in a study of cytomegalovirus exposure and HLA in healthy donors. Libraries were prepared by immunoSEQ multiplex PCR; TCRdb keeps only in-frame clonotypes and omits some of them. The sample records about 190,000 clones, about 86% being singletons. Sequencing was performed on PBMCs. Receptor source: a man in his forties or fifties in good health and CMV-seropositive. Each CDR3 is given with its conserved first and last residue. D genes are given only for firm matches. Clone size is shown for a subset of rows, as once, few, many or a class of expanded clone.

DNA	CDR3	D	J	V	size
TGTGCCAGCAGCTTGTTCCAGGGCCTCACTAACTATGGCTACACCTTC	CASSLFQGLTNYGYTF	NA	TRBJ1-2	TRBV5-6	NA
TGCAGCGTAAGAGAGGGCGGGGGCGCAGGCACTGAAGCTTTCTTT	CSVREGGGAGTEAFF	NA	TRBJ1-1	TRBV29-1	NA
TGTGCCAGTACCTCCCAGGGGGCAGATCTGTATAGCAATCAGCCCCAGCATTTT	CASTSQGADLYSNQPQHF	TRBD1	TRBJ1-5	TRBV19	NA
TGTGCCAGTAGCGACAGGGATATTCGCAATGAGCAGTTCTTC	CASSDRDIRNEQFF	TRBD1	TRBJ2-1	TRBV19	NA
TGTGCCAGCAGCCCCGGACAGGCAGGGGGAAACACCATATATTTT	CASSPGQAGGNTIYF	TRBD1	TRBJ1-3	TRBV28	NA
TGTGCCAGCAGCCGCGGTCCCCAAGAGACCCAGTACTTC	CASSRGPQETQYF	NA	TRBJ2-5	TRBV6-4	once
TGCGCCAGCAGCTCACTAGCGTCTAGCACAGATACGCAGTATTTT	CASSSLASSTDTQYF	TRBD2	TRBJ2-3	TRBV5-1	NA
TGTGCCAGCAGTCCCGGGTTTTTTCTGGGGCAGTATTTT	CASSPGFFLGQYF	NA	TRBJ2-3	TRBV6-5	NA
TGTGCCAGCAGACCCGGGACAGGGACCTACGAGCAGTACTTC	CASRPGTGTYEQYF	TRBD1	TRBJ2-7	TRBV7-6	NA
TGTGCCAGCAGTTTACAGCCTACCATATATTTT	CASSLQPTIYF	NA	TRBJ1-3	TRBV6-1	many
TGTGCCAGCAGCCCTAGCGGGCCCTTCACAGATACGCAGTATTTT	CASSPSGPFTDTQYF	TRBD2	TRBJ2-3	TRBV2	NA
TGTGCCAGTCCCCTCCTTTGGGGCGGGAGGAGGGAGACCCAGTACTTC	CASPLLWGGRRETQYF	TRBD2	TRBJ2-5	TRBV19	NA
TGTGCCATCAGTCCAGTCCGCGGGAGACACACCGGGGAGCTGTTTTTT	CAISPVRGRHTGELFF	TRBD2	TRBJ2-2	TRBV10-3	NA
TGTGCCAGCAGCTTGGATCCGGGGTCAGGAAACACCATATATTTT	CASSLDPGSGNTIYF	NA	TRBJ1-3	TRBV5-5	NA
TGCGCCAGCAGCTTTAACGCAGGGAACACCGGGGAGCTGTTTTTT	CASSFNAGNTGELFF	NA	TRBJ2-2	TRBV5-1	NA
TGCGCCAGCAGCTTGCAGGTGGCGGGAGATCAGGGGGAGCAGTACTTC	CASSLQVAGDQGEQYF	NA	TRBJ2-7	TRBV5-1	NA
TGCAGCGCTGGCCCCTCCTCGGGTGAAAAACTGTTTTTT	CSAGPSSGEKLFF	NA	TRBJ1-4	TRBV29-1	NA
TGTGCCAGCAGCGGGACAGGAATTTACAATGAGCAGTTCTTC	CASSGTGIYNEQFF	TRBD1	TRBJ2-1	TRBV9	NA
TGTGCCAGCAGCTACAGGGGTTTGGATGGCTACACCTTC	CASSYRGLDGYTF	TRBD1	TRBJ1-2	TRBV7-2	NA
TGTGCCAGCAGCCAAGAAGGAGGGGAAAAACTGTTTTTT	CASSQEGGEKLFF	NA	TRBJ1-4	TRBV4-2	NA
TGTGCCAGCATGGTTTATCTAACCTACGAGCAGTACTTC	CASMVYLTYEQYF	NA	TRBJ2-7	TRBV6-4	NA
TGTGCCAGCAGCCTGGGGACAGGGCTACCGAATACGCAGTATTTT	CASSLGTGLPNTQYF	TRBD1	TRBJ2-3	TRBV4-2	NA
TGCGCCAGCAGCGACCCTACGGGACAGCCCGTCTCTGGAAACACCATATATTTT	CASSDPTGQPVSGNTIYF	TRBD1	TRBJ1-3	TRBV5-1	NA
TGTGCCAGCAGCTCAATTTTAGGGGCTACTGAAGCTTTCTTT	CASSSILGATEAFF	NA	TRBJ1-1	TRBV7-8	NA
TGTGCCAGCAGCTGGGGACAGTATAGCAATCAGCCCCAGCATTTT	CASSWGQYSNQPQHF	TRBD1	TRBJ1-5	TRBV5-5	NA